A selection of T cell receptor beta chains follows, all from one sample in a study of blood T cell repertoires in COVID-19. Sequencing used immunoSEQ multiplex PCR; TCRdb keeps in-frame clones, though not all of them. The repertoire has 100,000 to 150,000 clones, roughly 90% of them found once; the top ten carry over 1%. Sequenced input: peripheral blood. Receptor source: an elderly woman with acute or convalescent COVID-19. CDR3s include the opening cysteine and the closing phenylalanine or tryptophan. The D gene is left open where the match is weak. Clone size is not always given. Where it is, it says once, few, many or a class for expanded clones.

d_call j_call clone_size v_call cdr3_length cdr3_nt cdr3_aa
TRBD1 TRBJ2-7 - TRBV29-1 13 TGCAGCGTTGGGGACAGGTTATCTTACGAGCAGTACTTC CSVGDRLSYEQYF
TRBD1 TRBJ1-4 - TRBV12-3/TRBV12-4 12 TGTGCCAGCAGTTTAGGACAGGGGGAACTGTTTTTT CASSLGQGELFF
- TRBJ1-5 - TRBV19 14 TGTGCCAGTAGTACGCACAGCACCAATCAGCCCCAGCATTTT CASSTHSTNQPQHF
- TRBJ2-7 - TRBV6-5 14 TGTGCCAGCAGAAGTCGGCAGGGCACCTACGAGCAGTACTTC CASRSRQGTYEQYF
- TRBJ1-2 - TRBV28 13 TGTGCCAGCAGTTTCCAGGCAGGAGGCGGCTACACCTTC CASSFQAGGGYTF
TRBD1 TRBJ1-1 - TRBV19 16 TGTGCCAGTAGTGTAAGGACAGGGGCTCGGTACACTGAAGCTTTCTTT CASSVRTGARYTEAFF
- TRBJ1-6 - TRBV6-2/TRBV6-3 15 TGTGCCAGCAGTCCCCGTGGCCAGGGGAACTCACCCCTCCACTTT CASSPRGQGNSPLHF
TRBD1 TRBJ2-2 - TRBV6-1 16 TGTGCCAGCAGTGCAGGGGGCTTTCTTTCCACCGGGGAGCTGTTTTTT CASSAGGFLSTGELFF
- TRBJ2-6 - TRBV27 14 TGTGCCAGCAGCGACAGCTCTGGGGCCAACGTCCTGACTTTC CASSDSSGANVLTF
- TRBJ2-1 - TRBV10-1 16 TGCGCCAGCAGTGAGTCGAGGGCTACCCTCTACAATGAGCAGTTCTTC CASSESRATLYNEQFF
- TRBJ1-5 - TRBV19 14 TGTGCCAGTAGTATGGGCAGGGAAAATCAGCCCCAGCATTTT CASSMGRENQPQHF
- TRBJ2-2 once TRBV9 16 TGTGCCAGCAGCCCCCGACTAGAGCCTAACACCGGGGAGCTGTTTTTT CASSPRLEPNTGELFF
TRBD1 TRBJ1-2 - TRBV27 15 TGTGCCAGCAGCTTAGACAGGGCTGCTAACTATGGCTACACCTTC CASSLDRAANYGYTF
- TRBJ2-2 - TRBV19 15 TGTGCCAGTAGTATAAGAGAGTGGGCCACCGGGGAGCTGTTTTTT CASSIREWATGELFF
- TRBJ1-2 - TRBV5-1 14 TGCGCCAGCAGCCAAACGCCAGGGTTCTATGGCTACACCTTC CASSQTPGFYGYTF
- TRBJ2-3 - TRBV9 15 TGTGCCAGCAGCGGGGGGGGCTATGCCACAGATACGCAGTATTTT CASSGGGYATDTQYF
- TRBJ1-2 - TRBV7-3 14 TGTGCCAGCAGCCCCGGCGGCAGTCCCTATGGCTACACCTTC CASSPGGSPYGYTF
- TRBJ2-1 - TRBV11-3 13 TGTGCCAGCAACCGGGACTCTTACAATGAGCAGTTCTTC CASNRDSYNEQFF
- TRBJ2-3 - TRBV19 13 TGTGCCAGTAGCCCTTATTCGACAGATACGCAGTATTTT CASSPYSTDTQYF
- TRBJ2-3 - TRBV11-2 14 TGTGCCAGCAGCTTAGGGTTGGGGGCCGATACGCAGTATTTT CASSLGLGADTQYF
- TRBJ2-3 once TRBV9 15 TGTGCCAGCAGCGTAGGGACTAATGGGGCAGATACGCAGTATTTT CASSVGTNGADTQYF
TRBD2 TRBJ2-1 once TRBV28 16 TGTGCCAGCAGTCCGATAGGGACTAGCGGGAGATATGAGCAGTTCTTC CASSPIGTSGRYEQFF
TRBD2 TRBJ2-2 - TRBV5-6 16 TGTGCCAGCAGCTTGTGGCTAGCGGGAGCTTTCGGGGAGCTGTTTTTT CASSLWLAGAFGELFF
- TRBJ1-5 - TRBV19 17 TGTGCCAGTACTGACAGTTCTCTAAGTACTGTCTATCAGCCCCAGCATTTT CASTDSSLSTVYQPQHF
TRBD2 TRBJ2-7 few TRBV6-2/TRBV6-3 14 TGTGCCAGCAGTACGGGACTAGCGGTTTACGAGCAGTACTTC CASSTGLAVYEQYF
TRBD2 TRBJ2-5 - TRBV5-4 15 TGTGCCAGCAGCTTGGGCCTAGCGGGGCTTGAGACCCAGTACTTC CASSLGLAGLETQYF
TRBD1 TRBJ2-5 - TRBV6-5 14 TGTGCCAGCAGTTCCTTGACAGGGACAGAGACCCAGTACTTC CASSSLTGTETQYF
TRBD2 TRBJ2-5 - TRBV9 16 TGTGCCAGCAGCGCGGGGGGGGCCCAGTACCAAGAGACCCAGTACTTC CASSAGGAQYQETQYF
- TRBJ1-3 - TRBV5-4 14 TGTGCCAGCAGCCCACAGGATAAGGGAAACACCATATATTTT CASSPQDKGNTIYF
TRBD2 TRBJ2-7 - TRBV6-5 13 TGTGCCAGCAGATACGCGGGGGGCTACGAGCAGTACTTC CASRYAGGYEQYF
TRBD2 TRBJ2-2 - TRBV9 16 TGTGCCAGCAGCGTTCAAGCGGGGTCGAACACCGGGGAGCTGTTTTTT CASSVQAGSNTGELFF
- TRBJ1-5 - TRBV28 12 TGTGCCAGCTTTTCAGTCAATCAGCCCCAGCATTTT CASFSVNQPQHF
- TRBJ1-1 - TRBV9 13 TGTGCCAGCAGCGCAAAGAGGGACACTGAAGCTTTCTTT CASSAKRDTEAFF
TRBD1 TRBJ2-3 once TRBV5-4 16 TGTGCCAGCAGCTCACCTAGGGACAGTAGCACAGATACGCAGTATTTT CASSSPRDSSTDTQYF
- TRBJ1-5 - TRBV20-1 13 TGCAGTGCTAGTCAGGGTTTCAATCAGCCCCAGCATTTT CSASQGFNQPQHF
- TRBJ1-4 - TRBV10-1 13 TGCGCCAGCAGTGGGGCTTCCAATGAAAAACTGTTTTTT CASSGASNEKLFF
TRBD1 TRBJ2-2 - TRBV7-8 16 TGTGCCAGCAGCTTACTCGGGACAGGGAGAACCGGGGAGCTGTTTTTT CASSLLGTGRTGELFF
- TRBJ1-3 - TRBV4-3 17 TGCGCCAGCAGCCAAGAGACAGTTCTACTCTCTGGAAACACCATATATTTT CASSQETVLLSGNTIYF
TRBD1 TRBJ1-2 - TRBV5-1 15 TGCGCCAGCAGCTTGGATATGGTGACAGGGTATGGCTACACCTTC CASSLDMVTGYGYTF
TRBD1 TRBJ2-2 - TRBV9 14 TGTGCCAGCAGCGCGGGACAGGGCACCGGGGAGCTGTTTTTT CASSAGQGTGELFF
TRBD1 TRBJ1-4 - TRBV5-1 14 TGCGCCAGCAGCCCCGGGACAGGGGGCGGAAAACTGTTTTTT CASSPGTGGGKLFF
TRBD1 TRBJ2-7 - TRBV18 15 TGTGCCAGCTCACCAAGTGACGACAGGGGATACGAGCAGTACTTC CASSPSDDRGYEQYF
TRBD1 TRBJ2-7 - TRBV6-5 14 TGTGCCAGCAGTCTCACAGGGGCCGCCTACGAGCAGTACTTC CASSLTGAAYEQYF
- TRBJ2-3 - TRBV11-1 15 TGTGCCAGCAGCTTAGGGGGGCCCAGGACAGATACGCAGTATTTT CASSLGGPRTDTQYF
- TRBJ2-6 - TRBV21-1 18 TGTGCCAGCAGCCCGGGACAGGCGCACTACTCTGGGGCCAACGTCCTGACTTTC CASSPGQAHYSGANVLTF
TRBD1 TRBJ1-3 - TRBV11-2 14 TGTGCCAGCAGCTCACGACAGGGGGTAAACACCATATATTTT CASSSRQGVNTIYF
- TRBJ2-7 - TRBV27 15 TGTGCCAGCAGTTTAGGCTCGGACAGAGTCTACGAGCAGTACTTC CASSLGSDRVYEQYF
- TRBJ1-1 - TRBV27 13 TGTGCCAGCAGTTTAAACGGTAACACTGAAGCTTTCTTT CASSLNGNTEAFF
TRBD1 TRBJ1-4 few TRBV2 15 TGTGCCAGCAGTGGGCCGGGACAGGCTAATGAAAAACTGTTTTTT CASSGPGQANEKLFF
TRBD1 TRBJ1-2 - TRBV5-1 13 TGCGCCAGCAAGGGACAGGGGGGATATGGCTACACCTTC CASKGQGGYGYTF
- TRBJ1-5 few TRBV19 13 TGTGCCAGTAGTCAGGGGAACAATCAGCCCCAGCATTTT CASSQGNNQPQHF
- TRBJ2-2 - TRBV2 14 TGTGCCAGCAGCTTGGGAGGGAACACCGGGGAGCTGTTTTTT CASSLGGNTGELFF
- TRBJ2-2 - TRBV4-3 17 TGCGCCAGCAGCCAAGATTGGCAGGGCGGAGACACCGGGGAGCTGTTTTTT CASSQDWQGGDTGELFF
TRBD2 TRBJ2-3 - TRBV11-2 15 TGTGCCAGCAGGGGACTAGCGGGAGGAGGAGATACGCAGTATTTT CASRGLAGGGDTQYF
- TRBJ2-1 - TRBV11-1 12 TGTGCCAGCAGCCCCGGGGAGAATGAGCAGTTCTTC CASSPGENEQFF
- TRBJ1-1 - TRBV15 15 TGTGCCACCAGCAGAGATCCCCAGGGGAACACTGAAGCTTTCTTT CATSRDPQGNTEAFF
- TRBJ2-3 - TRBV21-1 17 TGTGCCAGCAGCAAAACGGGACTAGCGGGAGTCTCAGATACGCAGTATTTT CASSKTGLAGVSDTQYF
TRBD2 TRBJ2-7 - TRBV4-2 15 TGTGCCAGCAGCAGAGAAGCTAGCGGTAGCTACGAGCAGTACTTC CASSREASGSYEQYF
- TRBJ2-1 - TRBV20-1 11 TGCAGTGCTCCCCTTGCGTATGAGCAGTTCTTC CSAPLAYEQFF